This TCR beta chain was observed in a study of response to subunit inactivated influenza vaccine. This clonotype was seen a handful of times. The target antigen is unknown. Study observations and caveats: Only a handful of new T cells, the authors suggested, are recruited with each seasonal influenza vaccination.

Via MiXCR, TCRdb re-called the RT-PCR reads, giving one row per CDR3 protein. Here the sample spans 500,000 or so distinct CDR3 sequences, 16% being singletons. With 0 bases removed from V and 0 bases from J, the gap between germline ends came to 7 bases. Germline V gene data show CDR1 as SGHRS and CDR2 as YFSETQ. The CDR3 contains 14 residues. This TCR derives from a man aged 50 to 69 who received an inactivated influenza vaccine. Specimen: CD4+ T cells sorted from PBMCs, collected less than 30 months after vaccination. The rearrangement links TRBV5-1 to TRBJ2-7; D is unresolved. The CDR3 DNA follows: TGCGCCAGCAGCTTGGACAGTTTCTCCTACGAGCAGTACTTC. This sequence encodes CASSLDSFSYEQYF.